This TCR beta chain emerged from a study of blood T cell repertoires in COVID-19. In the study overall: PBMCs, B-cell-depleted T cells, or T cells provided the cDNA or gDNA that made up the material.

Original processing methods: Amplified reference gene primers provided the basis for estimating nucleated cell counts. The repertoire was sequenced with immunoSEQ multiplex PCR; TCRdb's copy has only in-frame clones and lacks some. Clonal size and the V and J genes are those of that table, whereas D and trimming came from the DNA. The table records around 340,000 clones, 83% of them present only once. In its sample, this clone was seen once. The receptor comes from a man aged 30-40 years with active or convalescent COVID-19. Sample: peripheral blood.

CDR3: CASRPGISNQPQHF. DNA for the CDR3: TGTGCCTCCCGGCCGGGGATTAGCAATCAGCCCCAGCATTTT. V is TRBV2 and J is TRBJ1-5; D is undetermined. The germline V gene encodes CDR1 SNHLY and CDR2 FYNNEI. V shed 11 bases and J shed 0 bases, with 14 bases lying between them. The CDR3 covers 14 residues. The full variable domain, completed using reference TRBV2 and TRBJ1-5, is EPEVTQTPSHQVTQMGQEVILRCVPISNHLYFYWYRQILGQKVEFLVSFYNNEISEKSEIFDDQFSVERPDGSNFTLKIRSTKLEDSAMYFCASRPGISNQPQHFGDGTRLSIL.